One and the same sample provided the 13 T cell receptor beta chains below, sequenced in a study of T cells after yellow fever vaccination. TCRdb independently ran MiXCR on the 5' RACE reads; one entry per CDR3 protein. The data contain hundreds of thousands of distinct CDR3 sequences, 18% of them singletons. The material sequenced was PBMCs, taken before the yellow fever booster vaccination. These receptors originate from a man between 18 and 35 years old who received the YFV17D yellow fever vaccine.

This clonotype was detected only a few times. The chain links TRBV20-1 to TRBJ1-1; D is uncertain. V lost 0 bases and J lost 4, with 12 bases in between. From germline, CDR1 is DFQATT and CDR2 SNEGSKA (reference sequence). This CDR3 region has 14 residues. CDR3 sequence: CSAREVWVGTEAFF. In DNA, the CDR3 is TGCAGTGCTAGAGAGGTTTGGGTGGGCACTGAAGCTTTCTTT.

This chain uses TRBV7-2 with TRBJ1-4; tentatively, D is TRBD1 (6 bases). Trimming shortened V by 3 bases and J by 4 bases, and 9 bases separated the two germline ends. Germline V CDR1 and CDR2: SGHTA, FQGNSA. This CDR3 is built from 14 residues. CDR3 sequence: CASSFGQHNEKLFF. The DNA for the CDR3 is TGTGCCAGCAGCTTTGGACAGCATAATGAAAAACTGTTTTTT.

This clonotype was counted a few times. The rearrangement links TRBV29-1 to TRBJ2-3; 9 nucleotides line up with TRBD1. V dropped 4 bases and J dropped 0; count of bases not matched to a gene: 5. The CDR3 totals 15 residues. The V gene's germline CDR1 is SQVTM and CDR2 ANQGSEA. CDR3 residues: CSVGGGQGSTDTQYF. As DNA, the CDR3 is TGCAGCGTTGGGGGGGGACAGGGAAGCACAGATACGCAGTATTTT.

The CDR3 DNA is TGCAGTGCTAGAGTGGCAGGGGGAACCCTCTATGGCTACACCTTC. It encodes CSARVAGGTLYGYTF. The chain couples TRBV20-1 to TRBJ1-2; 7 nucleotides match TRBD1. Germline CDR1 reads DFQATT; CDR2 reads SNEGSKA (reference sequence). CDR3 length equals 15 residues. The ends lost 1 base at V and 4 bases at J; junction bases unmatched: 9.

The chain couples TRBV18 to TRBJ1-1; D is possibly TRBD1 (5 bases). Germline CDR1 KGHSH, CDR2 LQKENI. The length of the CDR3 is 16 residues. V lost 1 base and J 7 bases, leaving 19 bases between the germline ends. DNA of the CDR3: TGTGCCAGCTCACCACGGGGGGACTCTTTAAGGGGTGAAGCTTTCTTT. Translating gives CASSPRGDSLRGEAFF.

This clonotype showed up just a few times. J is TRBJ2-7 and V is TRBV6-6; 9 nucleotides line up with TRBD1. This CDR3 region has 14 residues. Trimming at V came to 6 bases and at J to 2 bases, leaving 5 bases not matched to a gene. Germline V gives CDR1 MNHNY, CDR2 SVGAGI (reference sequence). The CDR3 DNA follows: TGTGCCAGCAGGGGGACAGGGACGGCCTACGAGCAGTACTTC. This sequence encodes CASRGTGTAYEQYF.

On this clonotype: One junction end disagrees with the germline gene, perhaps due to a read error. The gene calls are TRBV5-1 and TRBJ2-5; tentative D call: TRBD2 (5 bases). There are 15 residues in the CDR3. Per germline, CDR1 SGHRS and CDR2 YFSETQ. As DNA, the CDR3 is TGTGCCAGCAGCTCCCGGGATCGCCTTCAAGAGACCCAGTACTTC. Protein sequence: CASSSRDRLQETQYF. Variable domain in full (rest from reference TRBV5-1 and TRBJ2-5): KAGVTQTPRYLIKTRGQQVTLSCSPISGHRSVSWYQQTPGQGLQFLFEYFSETQRNKGNFPGRFSGRQFSNSRSEMNVSTLELGDSALYLCASSSRDRLQETQYFGPGTRLLVL.

This clonotype was detected only a few times. The genes are TRBV7-9 and TRBJ2-1; 8 nucleotides agree with TRBD1. Per the germline V gene, CDR1 is SEHNR and CDR2 is FQNEAQ (reference sequence). The CDR3 sequence is 18 residues long. The V and J ends lost 4 bases and 0 bases, in that order; junction bases with no gene match: 11. CDR3 nucleotides: TGTGCCAGCAGCTCGGCGGGACAGGTGATTTCCTCCTACAATGAGCAGTTCTTC. Its translation is CASSSAGQVISSYNEQFF.

This chain uses TRBV5-1 with TRBJ2-3; the match to TRBD2 covers 8 bases. This CDR3 is 16 amino acids long. The trim removed 4 bases at V and 7 bases at J, leaving 14 bases unmatched. Germline V gives CDR1 SGHRS, CDR2 YFSETQ. The CDR3 DNA reads as TGCGCCAGCAGCCCTAGTGCGGGGGGCGCGAGGAATACGCAGTATTTT. Protein sequence: CASSPSAGGARNTQYF.

V usage is TRBV5-5 and J usage is TRBJ2-3; weak D call: TRBD2 (6 bases). CDR3 size: 14 residues. Trimming removed 2 bases from V and 6 bases from J, with 13 bases in between. From germline, CDR1 is SGHKS and CDR2 YYEKEE (reference sequence). The CDR3 DNA reads as TGTGCCAGCAGCTTCCGGACTACACCGGATACGCAGTATTTT. Residues: CASSFRTTPDTQYF.

The rearrangement joins TRBV18 to TRBJ2-3, with unresolved D. Trimming removed 0 bases at V and 0 bases at J, with 16 bases between. The germline V gene has CDR1 KGHSH and CDR2 LQKENI. This CDR3 is 18 amino acids long. CDR3: CASSPPNLAAASTDTQYF. The CDR3 DNA reads as TGTGCCAGCTCACCACCGAACTTGGCAGCCGCTAGCACAGATACGCAGTATTTT.

This chain links TRBV27 with TRBJ1-1; D call uncertain. This CDR3 is built from 11 residues. Trimming shortened V by 6 bases and J by 8 bases, and 10 bases separated the two germline ends. Germline CDR1 reads MNHEY; CDR2 reads SMNVEV (reference sequence). CDR3 in DNA: TGTGCCAGCAGCCCCGAGGCCGAAGCTTTCTTT. Encoded protein: CASSPEAEAFF.

This clonotype appeared a few times. The genes are TRBV24-1 and TRBJ2-3; D is possibly TRBD1 or TRBD2 (5 bases each). The CDR3 covers 17 residues. With 4 bases removed from V and 5 bases from J, the gap between germline ends came to 21 bases. From germline, CDR1 is KGHDR and CDR2 SFDVKD. CDR3 nucleotides: TGTGCCACCAGTGACTCCAAAGTCGGGACCCGCGGAGATACGCAGTATTTT. It is translated as CATSDSKVGTRGDTQYF.